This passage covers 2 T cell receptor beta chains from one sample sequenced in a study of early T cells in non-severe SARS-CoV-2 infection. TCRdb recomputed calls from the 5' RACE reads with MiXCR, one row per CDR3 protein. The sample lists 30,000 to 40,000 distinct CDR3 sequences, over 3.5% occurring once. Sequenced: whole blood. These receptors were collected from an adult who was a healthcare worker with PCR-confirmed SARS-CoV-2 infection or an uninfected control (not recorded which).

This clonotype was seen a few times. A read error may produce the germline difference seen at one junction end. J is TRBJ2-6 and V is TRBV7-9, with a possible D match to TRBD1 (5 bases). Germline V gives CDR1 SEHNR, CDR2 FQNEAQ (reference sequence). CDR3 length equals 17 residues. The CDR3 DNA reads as TGTGTCAGCAGCTTAGCCCTCCCAGGGACTGGGGCCAACGTCCTGACTTTC. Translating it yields CVSSLALPGTGANVLTF.

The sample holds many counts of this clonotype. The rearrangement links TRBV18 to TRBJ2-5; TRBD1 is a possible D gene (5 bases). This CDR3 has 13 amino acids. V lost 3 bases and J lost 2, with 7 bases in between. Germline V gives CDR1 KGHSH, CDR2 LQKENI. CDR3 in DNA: TGTGCCAGCTCACCCGCAGGGCAAGAGACCCAGTACTTC. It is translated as CASSPAGQETQYF.